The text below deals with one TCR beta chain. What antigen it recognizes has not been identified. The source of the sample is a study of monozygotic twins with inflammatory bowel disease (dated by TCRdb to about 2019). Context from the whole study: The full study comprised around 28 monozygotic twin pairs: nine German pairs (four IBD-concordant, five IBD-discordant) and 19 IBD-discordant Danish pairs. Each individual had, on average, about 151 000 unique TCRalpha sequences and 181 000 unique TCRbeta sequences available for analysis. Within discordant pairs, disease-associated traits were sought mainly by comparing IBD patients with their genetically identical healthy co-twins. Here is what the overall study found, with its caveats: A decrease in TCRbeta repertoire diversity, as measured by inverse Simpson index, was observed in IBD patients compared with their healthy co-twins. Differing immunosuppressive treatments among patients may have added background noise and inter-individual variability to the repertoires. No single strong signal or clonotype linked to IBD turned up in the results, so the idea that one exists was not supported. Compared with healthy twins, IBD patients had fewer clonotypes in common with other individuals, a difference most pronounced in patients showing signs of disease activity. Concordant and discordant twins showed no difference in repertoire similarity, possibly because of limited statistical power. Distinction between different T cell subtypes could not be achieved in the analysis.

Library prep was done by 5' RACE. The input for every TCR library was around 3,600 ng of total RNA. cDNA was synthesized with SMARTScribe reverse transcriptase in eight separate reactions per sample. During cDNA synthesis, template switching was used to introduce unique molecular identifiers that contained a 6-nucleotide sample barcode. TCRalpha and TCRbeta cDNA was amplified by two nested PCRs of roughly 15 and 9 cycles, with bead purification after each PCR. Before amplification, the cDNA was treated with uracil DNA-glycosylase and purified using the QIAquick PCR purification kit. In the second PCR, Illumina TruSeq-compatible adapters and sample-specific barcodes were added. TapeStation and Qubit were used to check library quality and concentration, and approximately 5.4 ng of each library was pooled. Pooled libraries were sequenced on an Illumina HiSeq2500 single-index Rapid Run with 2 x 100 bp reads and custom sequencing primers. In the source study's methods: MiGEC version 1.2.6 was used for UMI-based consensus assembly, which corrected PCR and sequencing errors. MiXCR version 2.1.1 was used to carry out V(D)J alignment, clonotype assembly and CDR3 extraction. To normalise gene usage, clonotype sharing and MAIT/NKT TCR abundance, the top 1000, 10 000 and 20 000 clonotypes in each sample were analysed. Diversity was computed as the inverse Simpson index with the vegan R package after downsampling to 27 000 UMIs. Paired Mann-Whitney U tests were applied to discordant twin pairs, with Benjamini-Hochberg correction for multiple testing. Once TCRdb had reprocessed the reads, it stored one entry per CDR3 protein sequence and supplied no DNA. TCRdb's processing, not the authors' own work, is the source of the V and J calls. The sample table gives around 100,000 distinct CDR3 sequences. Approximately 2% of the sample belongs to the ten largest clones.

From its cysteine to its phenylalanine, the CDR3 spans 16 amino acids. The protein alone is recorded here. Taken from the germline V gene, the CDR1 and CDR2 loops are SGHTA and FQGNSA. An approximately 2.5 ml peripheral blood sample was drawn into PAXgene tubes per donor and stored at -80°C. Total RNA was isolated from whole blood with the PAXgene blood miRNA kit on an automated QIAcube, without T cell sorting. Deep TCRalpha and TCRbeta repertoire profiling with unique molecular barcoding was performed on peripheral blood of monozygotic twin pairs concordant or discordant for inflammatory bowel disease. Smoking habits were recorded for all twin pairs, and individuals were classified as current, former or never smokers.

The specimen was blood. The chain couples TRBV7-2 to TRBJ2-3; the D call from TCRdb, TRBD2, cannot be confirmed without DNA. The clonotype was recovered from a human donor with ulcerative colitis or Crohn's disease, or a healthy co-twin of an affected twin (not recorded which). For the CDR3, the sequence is CASSLQGTSGTDTQYF.